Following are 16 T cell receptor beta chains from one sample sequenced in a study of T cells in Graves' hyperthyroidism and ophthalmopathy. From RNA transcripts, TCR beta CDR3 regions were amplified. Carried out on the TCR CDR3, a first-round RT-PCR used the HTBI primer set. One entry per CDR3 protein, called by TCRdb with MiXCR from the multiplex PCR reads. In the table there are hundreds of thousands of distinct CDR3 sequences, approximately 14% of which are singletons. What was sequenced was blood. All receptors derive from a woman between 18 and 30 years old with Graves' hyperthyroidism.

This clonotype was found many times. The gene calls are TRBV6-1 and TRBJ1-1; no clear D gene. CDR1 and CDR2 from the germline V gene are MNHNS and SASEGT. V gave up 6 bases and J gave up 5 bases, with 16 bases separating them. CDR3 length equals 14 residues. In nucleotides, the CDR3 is TGTGCCAGCAGGATCGGGGAGGATTATACTGAAGCTTTCTTT. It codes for CASRIGEDYTEAFF.

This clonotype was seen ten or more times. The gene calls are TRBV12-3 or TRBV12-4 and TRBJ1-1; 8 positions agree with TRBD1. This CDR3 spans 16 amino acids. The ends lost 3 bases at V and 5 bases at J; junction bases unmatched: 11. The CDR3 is CASSFMTGVAKTEAFF. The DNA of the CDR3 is TGTGCCAGCAGTTTCATGACAGGGGTAGCGAAGACTGAAGCTTTCTTT.

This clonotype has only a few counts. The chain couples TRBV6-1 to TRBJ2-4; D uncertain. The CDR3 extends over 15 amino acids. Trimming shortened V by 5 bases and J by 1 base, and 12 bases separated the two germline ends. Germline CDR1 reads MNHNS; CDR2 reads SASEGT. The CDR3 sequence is CASSLGPGAKNIQYF. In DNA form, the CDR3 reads TGTGCCAGCAGTCTTGGACCTGGGGCCAAAAACATTCAGTACTTC.

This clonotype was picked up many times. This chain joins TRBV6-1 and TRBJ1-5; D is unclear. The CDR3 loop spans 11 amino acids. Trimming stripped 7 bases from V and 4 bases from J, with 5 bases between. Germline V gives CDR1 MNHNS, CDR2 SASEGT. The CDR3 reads CASKANQPQHF. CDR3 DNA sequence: TGTGCCAGCAAGGCAAATCAGCCCCAGCATTTT.

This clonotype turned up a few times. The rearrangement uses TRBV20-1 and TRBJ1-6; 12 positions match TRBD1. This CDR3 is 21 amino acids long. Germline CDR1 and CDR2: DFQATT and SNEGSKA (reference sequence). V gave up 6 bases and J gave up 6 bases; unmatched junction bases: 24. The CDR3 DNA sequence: TGCAGTGCCCTAACCCTGGGCCGGGGACAGGGGGCAAACATCTTTAATTCACCCCTCCACTTT. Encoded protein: CSALTLGRGQGANIFNSPLHF.

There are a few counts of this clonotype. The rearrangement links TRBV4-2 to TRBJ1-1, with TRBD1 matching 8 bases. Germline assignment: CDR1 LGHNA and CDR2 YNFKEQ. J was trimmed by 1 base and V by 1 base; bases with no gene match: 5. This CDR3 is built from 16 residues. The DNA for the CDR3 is TGTGCCAGCAGCCAAGGAAGGACAGGGTCGAACACTGAAGCTTTCTTT. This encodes CASSQGRTGSNTEAFF.

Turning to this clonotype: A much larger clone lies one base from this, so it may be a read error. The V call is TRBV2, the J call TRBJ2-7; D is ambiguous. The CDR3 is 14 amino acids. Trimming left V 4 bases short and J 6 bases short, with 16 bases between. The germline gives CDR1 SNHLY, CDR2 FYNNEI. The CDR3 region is CASSVRPTPIEQYF. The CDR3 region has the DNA TGTGCCAGCAGTGTTAGGCCTACTCCAATCGAGCAGTACTTC.

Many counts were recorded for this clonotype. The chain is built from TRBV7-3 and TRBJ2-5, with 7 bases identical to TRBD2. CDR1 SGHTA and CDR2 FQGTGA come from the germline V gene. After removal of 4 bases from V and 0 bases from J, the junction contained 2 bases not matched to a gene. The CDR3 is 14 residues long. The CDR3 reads CASSSSGHQETQYF. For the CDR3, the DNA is TGTGCCAGCAGCTCTAGCGGCCACCAAGAGACCCAGTACTTC.

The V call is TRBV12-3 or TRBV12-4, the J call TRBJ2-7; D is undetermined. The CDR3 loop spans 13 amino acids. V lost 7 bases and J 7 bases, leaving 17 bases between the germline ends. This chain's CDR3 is CASKSGPSMEQYF. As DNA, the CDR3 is TGTGCCAGCAAATCCGGGCCTTCTATGGAGCAGTACTTC.

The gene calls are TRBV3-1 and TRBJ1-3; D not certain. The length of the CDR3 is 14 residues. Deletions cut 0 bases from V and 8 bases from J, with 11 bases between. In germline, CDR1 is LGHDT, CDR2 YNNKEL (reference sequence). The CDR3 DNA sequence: TGTGCCAGCAGCCAAGAGTTCCGCCAGGACACCATATATTTT. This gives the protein CASSQEFRQDTIYF.

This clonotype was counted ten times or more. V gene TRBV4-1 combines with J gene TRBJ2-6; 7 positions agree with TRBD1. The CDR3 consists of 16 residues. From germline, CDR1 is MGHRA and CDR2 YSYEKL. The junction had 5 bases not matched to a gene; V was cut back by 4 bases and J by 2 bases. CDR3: CASSRQGLTGANVLTF. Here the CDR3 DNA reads TGCGCCAGCAGCCGACAGGGTCTTACTGGGGCCAACGTCCTGACTTTC.

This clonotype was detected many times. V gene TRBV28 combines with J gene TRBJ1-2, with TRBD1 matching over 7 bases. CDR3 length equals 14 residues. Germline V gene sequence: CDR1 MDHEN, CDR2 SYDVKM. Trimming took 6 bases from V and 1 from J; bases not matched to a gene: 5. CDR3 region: CASRKGASNYGYTF. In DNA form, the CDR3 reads TGTGCCAGCAGAAAGGGGGCGAGTAACTATGGCTACACCTTC.

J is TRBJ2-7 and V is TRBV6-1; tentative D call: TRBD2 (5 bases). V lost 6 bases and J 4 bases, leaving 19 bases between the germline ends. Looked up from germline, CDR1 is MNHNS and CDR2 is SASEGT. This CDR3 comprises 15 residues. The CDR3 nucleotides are TGTGCCAGCAGCCCCTACCCAACAGAGGGTTACGAGCAGTACTTC. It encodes CASSPYPTEGYEQYF.

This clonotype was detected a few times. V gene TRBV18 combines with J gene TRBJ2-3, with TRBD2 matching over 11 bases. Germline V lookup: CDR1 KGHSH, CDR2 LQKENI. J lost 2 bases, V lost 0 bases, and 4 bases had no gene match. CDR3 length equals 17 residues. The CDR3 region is CASSPPRLAGHTDTQYF. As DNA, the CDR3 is TGTGCCAGCTCACCACCGCGACTAGCGGGGCACACAGATACGCAGTATTTT. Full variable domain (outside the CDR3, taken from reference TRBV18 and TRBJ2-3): NAGVMQNPRHLVRRRGQEARLRCSPMKGHSHVYWYRQLPEEGLKFMVYLQKENIIDESGMPKERFSAEFPKEGPSILRIQQVVRGDSAAYFCASSPPRLAGHTDTQYFGPGTRLTVL.

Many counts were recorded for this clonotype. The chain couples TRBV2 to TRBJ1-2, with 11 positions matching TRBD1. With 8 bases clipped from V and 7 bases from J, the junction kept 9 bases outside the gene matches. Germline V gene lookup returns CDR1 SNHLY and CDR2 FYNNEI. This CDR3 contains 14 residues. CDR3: CASLGTGGLSGYTF. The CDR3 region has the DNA TGTGCCAGCCTTGGGACAGGGGGGTTGAGTGGCTACACCTTC.

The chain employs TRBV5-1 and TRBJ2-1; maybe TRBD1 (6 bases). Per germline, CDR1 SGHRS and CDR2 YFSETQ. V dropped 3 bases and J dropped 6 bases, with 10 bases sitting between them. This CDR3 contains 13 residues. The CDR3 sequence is CASSSEGGNEQFF. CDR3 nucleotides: TGCGCCAGCAGCTCCGAAGGGGGCAATGAGCAGTTCTTC.